The present T cell receptor beta chain was sequenced within a study of naive and memory T cell subsets. The beta constant-region primer was an equimolar mix of two oligonucleotides covering TRBC1 and TRBC2. Ligated cDNA was amplified by four rounds of PCR with nested alpha and beta constant-region primers and SP2. TCRdb itself ran the UMI-ligation and nested PCR reads through MiXCR, one entry per CDR3 protein. Among 95,000 to 150,000 distinct CDR3 sequences listed, around a third were seen once. Trimming removed 1 base from V and 3 bases from J, with 10 bases in between. Germline CDR1 reads DFQATT; CDR2 reads SNEGSKA (reference sequence). This CDR3 region has 13 residues.

The gene calls are TRBV20-1 and TRBJ2-7; tentative D call: TRBD2 (5 bases). Sequencing used central memory CD4+ T cells from blood. The origin of this receptor is a human donor in good health. This chain's CDR3 is CSARGTRFYEQYF. For the CDR3, the DNA is TGCAGTGCTAGAGGGACTCGTTTCTACGAGCAGTACTTC.